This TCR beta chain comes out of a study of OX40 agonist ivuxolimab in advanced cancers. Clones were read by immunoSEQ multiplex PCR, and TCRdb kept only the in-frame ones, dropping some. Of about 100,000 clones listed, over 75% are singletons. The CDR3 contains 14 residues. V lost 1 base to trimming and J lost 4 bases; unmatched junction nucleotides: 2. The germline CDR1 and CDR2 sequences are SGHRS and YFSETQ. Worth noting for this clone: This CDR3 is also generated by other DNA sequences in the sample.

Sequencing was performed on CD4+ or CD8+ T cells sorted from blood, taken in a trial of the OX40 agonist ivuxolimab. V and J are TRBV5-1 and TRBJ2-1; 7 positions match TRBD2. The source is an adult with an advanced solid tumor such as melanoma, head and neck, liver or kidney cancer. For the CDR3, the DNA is TGCGCCAGCAGCTTGACGGGGGGATACAATGAGCAGTTCTTC. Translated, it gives CASSLTGGYNEQFF.